The 10 T cell receptor beta chains below all came from one sample that was sequenced in a study of cytomegalovirus exposure and HLA in healthy donors. 13 Jbeta primers and 60 Vbeta primers were used for the PCR. Sequenced by immunoSEQ multiplex PCR; TCRdb stores in-frame clones only, minus some. Found here are some 110,000 clones, over 75% of them singletons; the top ten hold around 5%. Specimen: PBMCs. The receptors were sampled from a woman under 30 in good health and CMV-seropositive.

The chain joins TRBV28 to TRBJ2-7; TRBD1 matches 7 bases. Germline CDR1 and CDR2: MDHEN and SYDVKM. The CDR3 is 15 amino acids. Germline trimming cut 5 bases from V and 0 bases from J; bases unmatched to any gene: 7. The CDR3 coding sequence is TGTGCCAGCAGTGACTCCGGGACAGACTCCTACGAGCAGTACTTC. Its translation is CASSDSGTDSYEQYF.

This clone was counted between two and nine times. The chain recombines TRBV6-5 with TRBJ2-1, with 7 bases matching TRBD2. Trimming took 2 bases from V and 6 from J; bases not matched to a gene: 7. The CDR3 extends over 15 amino acids. Germline V gene lookup returns CDR1 MNHEY and CDR2 SVGAGI. The CDR3 sequence: CASSYREGQVNEQFF. The CDR3 nucleotides read TGTGCCAGCAGTTACAGGGAGGGCCAAGTCAATGAGCAGTTCTTC.

CDR3 DNA sequence: TGTGCCAGCAGCGTAGGCGGGAGGCAGCCCCAGCATTTT. Its protein is CASSVGGRQPQHF. The chain links TRBV9 to TRBJ1-5; unclear D gene. Germline lookup yields CDR1 SGDLS and CDR2 YYNGEE. Trimming took 0 bases from V and 7 from J, leaving 8 bases between them. The CDR3 extends over 13 amino acids.

The V call is TRBV5-1, the J call TRBJ2-2; no clear D. Germline loops: CDR1 SGHRS, CDR2 YFSETQ. Trimming pared 0 bases from V and 1 base from J, leaving 7 bases between. The CDR3 sequence is 15 residues long. The CDR3: CASSLVPGNTGELFF. The DNA for the CDR3 is TGCGCCAGCAGCTTGGTTCCGGGGAACACCGGGGAGCTGTTTTTT.

In this sample, this clone turned up a few times. The chain combines TRBV28 with TRBJ2-7; D possibly corresponds to TRBD1 (6 bases). Looked up from germline, CDR1 is MDHEN and CDR2 is SYDVKM. This CDR3 contains 14 residues. Trimming removed 7 bases at V and 2 bases at J, with 15 bases between. The CDR3 sequence is CASTDRTATYEQYF. CDR3 nucleotide sequence: TGTGCCAGCACTGACCGGACAGCCACCTACGAGCAGTACTTC.

This chain connects TRBV27 to TRBJ2-2; TRBD1 aligns across 9 bases. This CDR3 has 14 amino acids. The V gene end was trimmed by 5 bases and the J gene end by 6 bases; junction bases not matched to a gene: 4. The germline V gene has CDR1 MNHEY and CDR2 SMNVEV (reference sequence). The CDR3 reads CASSPRTGAGELFF. CDR3 sequence (DNA): TGTGCCAGCAGTCCTCGGACAGGGGCCGGGGAGCTGTTTTTT.

A remark on this clone: Other DNA variants within this sample encode the same CDR3. This chain uses TRBV7-9 with TRBJ2-1; D might be TRBD2 (5 bases). Trimming removed 4 bases from V and 2 bases from J, with 6 bases in between. The CDR3 sequence is 13 residues long. Germline lookup yields CDR1 SEHNR and CDR2 FQNEAQ (reference sequence). The CDR3 coding sequence is TGTGCCAGCAGCTCGGAGGCCTACAATGAGCAGTTCTTC. The encoded protein is CASSSEAYNEQFF. The full variable domain, with the rest looked up from reference TRBV7-9 and TRBJ2-1, is DTGVSQNPRHKITKRGQNVTFRCDPISEHNRLYWYRQTLGQGPEFLTYFQNEAQLEKSRLLSDRFSAERPKGSFSTLEIQRTEQGDSAMYLCASSSEAYNEQFFGPGTRLTVL.

The genes are TRBV29-1 and TRBJ2-7; D gene unclear. CDR1 SQVTM and CDR2 ANQGSEA come from the germline V gene. There are 11 residues in the CDR3. V lost 5 bases to trimming and J lost 3 bases, with 8 bases between them. The CDR3 protein is CSVPPGYEQYF. The CDR3 region has the DNA TGCAGCGTTCCCCCCGGCTACGAGCAGTACTTC.

The chain recombines TRBV20-1 with TRBJ2-4; unclear D gene. CDR3 length equals 11 residues. Germline V lookup: CDR1 DFQATT, CDR2 SNEGSKA (reference sequence). V lost 3 bases and J lost 8, with 8 bases in between. CDR3 bases: TGCAGTGCTAGTAGAGAGGACATTCAGTACTTC. This encodes CSASREDIQYF.

The genes are TRBV11-3 and TRBJ2-1; 12 nucleotides agree with TRBD1. The germline V gene has CDR1 SGHNT and CDR2 YENEEA. The CDR3 totals 17 residues. With 0 bases clipped from V and 6 bases from J, the junction kept 6 bases outside the gene matches. The CDR3 loop reads CASSLEGGTGGRNEQFF. The CDR3 DNA reads TGTGCCAGCAGCTTAGAAGGAGGGACAGGGGGCCGCAATGAGCAGTTCTTC.